Listed here is a single TCR beta chain. Antigen: not known. MiXCR, applied by TCRdb to the 5' RACE reads, yields one record per CDR3 protein. The sample holds around 770,000 distinct CDR3 sequences, approximately 12% seen once. This record comes from a study of CD8 T cells in ankylosing spondylitis. Study-wide results and caveats: Made up of eight or nine highly homologous variants, a TCR beta motif appeared characteristic of ankylosing spondylitis blood.

In germline, CDR1 is SGHTA, CDR2 FQGNSA. The CDR3 covers 13 residues. V was pared by 4 bases and J by 5 bases, with 9 bases between. The chain carries TRBV7-2 and TRBJ1-5; D is unresolved. The receptor was derived from a male donor with ankylosing spondylitis. Sequenced: blood, either unsorted or a sorted T cell fraction (not recorded which). CDR3 in amino acids: CASSSSPHQPQHF. DNA for the CDR3: TGTGCCAGCAGCTCCAGCCCCCATCAGCCCCAGCATTTT.